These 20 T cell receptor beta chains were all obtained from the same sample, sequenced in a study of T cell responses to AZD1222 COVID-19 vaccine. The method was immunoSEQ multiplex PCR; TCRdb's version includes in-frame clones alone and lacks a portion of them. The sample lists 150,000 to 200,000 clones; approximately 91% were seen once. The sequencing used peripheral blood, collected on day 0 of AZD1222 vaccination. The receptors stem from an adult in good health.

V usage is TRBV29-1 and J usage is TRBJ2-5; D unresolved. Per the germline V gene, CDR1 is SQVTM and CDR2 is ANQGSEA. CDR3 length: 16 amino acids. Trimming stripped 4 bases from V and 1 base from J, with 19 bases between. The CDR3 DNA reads TGCAGCGTTGTCCCTTTGGTGTCAGTTCGCCAAGAGACCCAGTACTTC. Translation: CSVVPLVSVRQETQYF.

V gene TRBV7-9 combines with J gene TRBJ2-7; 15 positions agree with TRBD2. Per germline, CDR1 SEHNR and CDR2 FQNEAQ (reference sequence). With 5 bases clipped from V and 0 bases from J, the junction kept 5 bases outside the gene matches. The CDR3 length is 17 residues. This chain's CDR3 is CASSPGLAGGHSYEQYF. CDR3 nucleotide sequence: TGTGCCAGCAGCCCGGGACTAGCGGGAGGTCACTCCTACGAGCAGTACTTC.

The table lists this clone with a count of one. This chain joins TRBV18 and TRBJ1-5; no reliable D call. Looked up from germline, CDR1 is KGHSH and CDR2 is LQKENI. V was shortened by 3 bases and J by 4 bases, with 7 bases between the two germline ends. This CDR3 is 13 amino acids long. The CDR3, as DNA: TGTGCCAGCTCACCCCAGCTGAATCAGCCCCAGCATTTT. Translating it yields CASSPQLNQPQHF.

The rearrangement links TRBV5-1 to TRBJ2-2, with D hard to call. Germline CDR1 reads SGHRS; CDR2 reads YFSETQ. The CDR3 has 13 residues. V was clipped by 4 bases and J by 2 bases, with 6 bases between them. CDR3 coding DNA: TGCGCCAGCAGCATAGCTAACACCGGGGAGCTGTTTTTT. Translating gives CASSIANTGELFF. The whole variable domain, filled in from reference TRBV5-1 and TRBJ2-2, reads KAGVTQTPRYLIKTRGQQVTLSCSPISGHRSVSWYQQTPGQGLQFLFEYFSETQRNKGNFPGRFSGRQFSNSRSEMNVSTLELGDSALYLCASSIANTGELFFGEGSRLTVL.

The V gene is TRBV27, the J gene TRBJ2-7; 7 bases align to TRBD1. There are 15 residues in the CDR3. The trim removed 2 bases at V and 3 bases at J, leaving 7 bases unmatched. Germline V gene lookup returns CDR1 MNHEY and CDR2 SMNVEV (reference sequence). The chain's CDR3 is CASSLRGPGDYEQYF. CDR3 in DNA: TGTGCCAGCAGTTTAAGGGGGCCAGGGGACTACGAGCAGTACTTC.

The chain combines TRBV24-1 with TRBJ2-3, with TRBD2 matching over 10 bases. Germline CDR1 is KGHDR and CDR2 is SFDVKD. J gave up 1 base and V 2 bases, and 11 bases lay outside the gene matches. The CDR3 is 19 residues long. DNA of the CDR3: TGTGCCACCAGTGATTCGGAGCGGGGGGGGTTTCTGGGCACAGATACGCAGTATTTT. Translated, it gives CATSDSERGGFLGTDTQYF.

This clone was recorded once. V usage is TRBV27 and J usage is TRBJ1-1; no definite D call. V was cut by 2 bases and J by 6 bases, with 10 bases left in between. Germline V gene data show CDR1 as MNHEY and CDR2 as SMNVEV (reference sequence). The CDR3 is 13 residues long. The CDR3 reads CASSLMGGPEAFF. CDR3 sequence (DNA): TGTGCCAGCAGTTTAATGGGCGGACCTGAAGCTTTCTTT.

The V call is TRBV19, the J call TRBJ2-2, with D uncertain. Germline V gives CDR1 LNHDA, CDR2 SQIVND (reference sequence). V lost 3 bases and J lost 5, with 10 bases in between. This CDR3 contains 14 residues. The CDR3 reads CASSIGRTTGELFF. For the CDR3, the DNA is TGTGCCAGTAGTATTGGCAGAACTACCGGGGAGCTGTTTTTT.

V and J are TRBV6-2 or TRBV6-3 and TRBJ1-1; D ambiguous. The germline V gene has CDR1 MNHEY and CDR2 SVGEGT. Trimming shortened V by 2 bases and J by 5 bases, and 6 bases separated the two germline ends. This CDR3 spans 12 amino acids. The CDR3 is CASSYRTTEAFF. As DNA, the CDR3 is TGTGCCAGCAGTTACCGAACGACTGAAGCTTTCTTT.

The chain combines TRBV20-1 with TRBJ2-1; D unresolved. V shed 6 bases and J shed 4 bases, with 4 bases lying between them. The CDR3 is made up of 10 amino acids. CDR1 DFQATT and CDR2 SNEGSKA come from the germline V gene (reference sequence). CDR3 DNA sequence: TGCAGTGCGCAGTACAATGAGCAGTTCTTC. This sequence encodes CSAQYNEQFF.

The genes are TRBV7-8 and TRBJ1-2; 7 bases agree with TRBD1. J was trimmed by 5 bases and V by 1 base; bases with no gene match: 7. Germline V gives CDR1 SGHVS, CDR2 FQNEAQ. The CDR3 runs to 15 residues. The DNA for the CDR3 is TGTGCCAGCAGCTTAGGAACAGGGGAAGCGTATGGCTACACCTTC. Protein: CASSLGTGEAYGYTF.

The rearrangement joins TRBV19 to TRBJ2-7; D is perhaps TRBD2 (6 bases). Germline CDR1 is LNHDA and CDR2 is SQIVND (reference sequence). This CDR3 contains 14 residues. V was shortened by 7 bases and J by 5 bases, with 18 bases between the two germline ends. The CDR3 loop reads CASTTPGGSNEQYF. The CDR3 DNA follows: TGTGCCAGTACCACGCCCGGGGGTTCCAACGAGCAGTACTTC. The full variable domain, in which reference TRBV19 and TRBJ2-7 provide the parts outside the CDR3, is DGGITQSPKYLFRKEGQNVTLSCEQNLNHDAMYWYRQDPGQGLRLIYYSQIVNDFQKGDIAEGYSVSREKKESFPLTVTSAQKNPTAFYLCASTTPGGSNEQYFGPGTRLTVT.

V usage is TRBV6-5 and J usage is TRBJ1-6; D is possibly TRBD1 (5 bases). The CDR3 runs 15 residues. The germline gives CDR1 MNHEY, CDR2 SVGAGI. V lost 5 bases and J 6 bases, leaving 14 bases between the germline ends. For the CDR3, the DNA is TGTGCCAGCAGTCCGACGGGACGGACTAATTCACCCCTCCACTTT. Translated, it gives CASSPTGRTNSPLHF.

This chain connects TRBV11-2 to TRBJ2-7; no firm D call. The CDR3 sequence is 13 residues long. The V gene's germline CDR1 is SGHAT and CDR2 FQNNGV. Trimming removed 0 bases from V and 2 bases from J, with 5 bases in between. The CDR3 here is CASSLDPAYEQYF. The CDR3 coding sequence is TGTGCCAGCAGCTTAGATCCGGCCTACGAGCAGTACTTC.

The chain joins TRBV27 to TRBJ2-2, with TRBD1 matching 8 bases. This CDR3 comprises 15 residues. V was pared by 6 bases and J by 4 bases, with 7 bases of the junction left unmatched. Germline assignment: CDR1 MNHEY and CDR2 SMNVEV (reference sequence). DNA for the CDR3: TGTGCCAGCAGGAATGACAGGGGCGTCACCGGGGAGCTGTTTTTT. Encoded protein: CASRNDRGVTGELFF.

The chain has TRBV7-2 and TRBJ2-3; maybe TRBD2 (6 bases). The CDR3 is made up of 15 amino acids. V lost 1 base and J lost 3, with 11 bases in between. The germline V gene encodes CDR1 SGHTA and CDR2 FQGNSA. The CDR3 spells CASSLGTTRTDTQYF. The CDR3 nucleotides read TGTGCCAGCAGCTTAGGGACTACTCGAACAGATACGCAGTATTTT.

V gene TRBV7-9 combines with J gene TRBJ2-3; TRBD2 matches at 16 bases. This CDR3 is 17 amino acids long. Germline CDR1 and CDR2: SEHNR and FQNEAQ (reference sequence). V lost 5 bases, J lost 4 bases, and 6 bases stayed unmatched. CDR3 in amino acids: CASSAGLAGGPSDTQYF. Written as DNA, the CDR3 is TGTGCCAGCAGCGCGGGACTAGCGGGAGGGCCGTCAGATACGCAGTATTTT.

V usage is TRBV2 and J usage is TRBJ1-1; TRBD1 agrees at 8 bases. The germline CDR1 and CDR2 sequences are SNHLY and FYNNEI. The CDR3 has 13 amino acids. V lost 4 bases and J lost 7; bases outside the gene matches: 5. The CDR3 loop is CASSGTGRLEAFF. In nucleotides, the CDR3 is TGTGCCAGCAGTGGGACAGGGCGCCTTGAAGCTTTCTTT.

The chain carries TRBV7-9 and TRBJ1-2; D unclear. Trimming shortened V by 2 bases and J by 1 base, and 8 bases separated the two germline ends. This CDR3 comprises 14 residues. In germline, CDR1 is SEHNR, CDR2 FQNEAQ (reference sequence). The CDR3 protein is CASSLSDYNYGYTF. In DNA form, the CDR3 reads TGTGCCAGCAGCTTATCGGACTATAACTATGGCTACACCTTC.

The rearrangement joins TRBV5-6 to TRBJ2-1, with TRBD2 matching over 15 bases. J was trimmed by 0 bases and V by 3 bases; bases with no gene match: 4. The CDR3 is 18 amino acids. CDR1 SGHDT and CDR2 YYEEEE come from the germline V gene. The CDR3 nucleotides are TGTGCCAGCAGCTCGGGGACTAGCGGGAGGAGCTCCTACAATGAGCAGTTCTTC. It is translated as CASSSGTSGRSSYNEQFF.